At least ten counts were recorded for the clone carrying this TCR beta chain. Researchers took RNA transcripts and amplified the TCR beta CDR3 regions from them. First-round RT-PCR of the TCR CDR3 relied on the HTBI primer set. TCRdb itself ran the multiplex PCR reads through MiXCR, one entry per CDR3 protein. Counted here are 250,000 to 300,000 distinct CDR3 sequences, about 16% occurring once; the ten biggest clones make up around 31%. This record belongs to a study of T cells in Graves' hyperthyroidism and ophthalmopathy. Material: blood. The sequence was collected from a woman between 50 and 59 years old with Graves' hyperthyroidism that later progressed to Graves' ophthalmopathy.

CDR3: CASSSYGVSGADYNEQFF. The CDR3 coding sequence is TGTGCCAGCAGCTCTTACGGCGTCAGCGGGGCCGACTACAATGAGCAGTTCTTC. The chain carries TRBV5-6 and TRBJ2-1, with 7 bases that match TRBD2. Germline assignment: CDR1 SGHDT and CDR2 YYEEEE. The CDR3 runs 18 residues. Trimming removed 3 bases from V and 3 bases from J; junction bases left unmatched: 15.